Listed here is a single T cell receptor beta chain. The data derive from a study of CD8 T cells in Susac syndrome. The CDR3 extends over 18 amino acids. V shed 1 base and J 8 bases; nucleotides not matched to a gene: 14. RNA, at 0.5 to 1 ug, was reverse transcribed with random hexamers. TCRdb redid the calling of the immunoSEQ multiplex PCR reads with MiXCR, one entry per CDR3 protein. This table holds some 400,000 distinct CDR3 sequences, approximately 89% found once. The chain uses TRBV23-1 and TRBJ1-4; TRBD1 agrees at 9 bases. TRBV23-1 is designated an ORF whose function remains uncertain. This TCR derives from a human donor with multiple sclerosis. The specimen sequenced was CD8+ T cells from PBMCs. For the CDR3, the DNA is TGCGCCAGCAGTCAATGGGGGACAGGGAAAGGCGAGAGGGAAAAACTGTTTTTT. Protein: CASSQWGTGKGEREKLFF.